Below, 4 T cell receptor beta chains from the same sample are listed, as sequenced in a study of shared clonotypes between healthy human individuals. Assay used: immunoSEQ multiplex PCR; TCRdb lists only in-frame clones, some missing. The sample lists roughly 2,000,000 clones; 93% were seen once. It was CD45RO-negative cells, positively selected for CCR7, that made up naive CD8 cells, with terminally differentiated effector memory CD45RA+ cells excluded. The specimen was naive CD8+ T cells from PBMCs. The receptor set was obtained from a young man in good health. Some clones in this sample may be carry-over from other donors' samples.

The rearrangement joins TRBV5-4 to TRBJ2-4, with a possible D match to TRBD2 (6 bases). The germline gives CDR1 SGHNT, CDR2 YYREEE (reference sequence). The V and J ends lost 3 bases and 1 base respectively, with 23 bases between them. This CDR3 contains 19 residues. In DNA form, the CDR3 reads TGTGCCAGCAGCTGGGGTCGGGGAGAGCGGGTCGGGGCCAAAAACATTCAGTACTTC. It encodes CASSWGRGERVGAKNIQYF. The full variable domain, rest sourced from reference TRBV5-4 and TRBJ2-4, is ETGVTQSPTHLIKTRGQQVTLRCSSQSGHNTVSWYQQALGQGPQFIFQYYREEENGRGNFPPRFSGLQFPNYSSELNVNALELDDSALYLCASSWGRGERVGAKNIQYFGAGTRLSVL.

V usage is TRBV29-1 and J usage is TRBJ2-3; 8 bases are a match to TRBD2. The germline CDR1 and CDR2 sequences are SQVTM and ANQGSEA. With 0 bases clipped from V and 1 base from J, the junction kept 3 bases outside the gene matches. The length of the CDR3 is 15 residues. The CDR3 nucleotides are TGCAGCGTTGAAGAAAGCGGGAGCGGCACAGATACGCAGTATTTT. Protein product: CSVEESGSGTDTQYF.

This sequence joins TRBV11-2 and TRBJ1-2; D is unclear. Germline values: CDR1 SGHAT, CDR2 FQNNGV. This CDR3 has 16 amino acids. V was trimmed by 1 base and J by 8 bases, leaving 20 bases between them. CDR3: CASSLASGQLRPGYTF. The CDR3 DNA follows: TGTGCCAGCAGCTTAGCATCCGGTCAGCTCCGGCCAGGCTACACCTTC.

The chain is built from TRBV6-6 and TRBJ2-5, with D possibly TRBD1 on 5 matching bases. CDR3 length: 16 amino acids. The ends were cut back, 2 bases at V and 3 bases at J, with 16 bases in the middle. Per the germline V gene, CDR1 is MNHNY and CDR2 is SVGAGI (reference sequence). CDR3 bases: TGTGCCAGCAGTTACGCCCCGGGCAGGGAAAAAGAGACCCAGTACTTC. Translating gives CASSYAPGREKETQYF.